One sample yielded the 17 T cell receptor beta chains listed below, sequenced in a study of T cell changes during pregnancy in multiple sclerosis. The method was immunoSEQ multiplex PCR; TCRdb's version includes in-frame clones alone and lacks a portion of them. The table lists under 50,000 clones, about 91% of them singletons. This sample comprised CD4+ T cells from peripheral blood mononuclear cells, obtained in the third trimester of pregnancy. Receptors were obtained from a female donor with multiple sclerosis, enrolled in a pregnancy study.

In nucleotides, the CDR3 is TGTGCCAGCAGCCGTGGGGCAGATGAGCAGTATTTT. This codes for CASSRGADEQYF. The chain employs TRBV6-5 and TRBJ2-3; possibly TRBD1 for D (5 bases). CDR1 MNHEY and CDR2 SVGAGI come from the germline V gene. V lost 6 bases and J 11 bases, leaving 15 bases between the germline ends. The CDR3 covers 12 residues.

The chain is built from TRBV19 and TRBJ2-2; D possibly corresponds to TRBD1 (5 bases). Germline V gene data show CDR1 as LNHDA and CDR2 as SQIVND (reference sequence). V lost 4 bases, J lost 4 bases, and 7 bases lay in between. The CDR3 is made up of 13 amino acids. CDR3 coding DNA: TGTGCCAGTAGTAGACAGTCCACCGGGGAGCTGTTTTTT. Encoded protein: CASSRQSTGELFF.

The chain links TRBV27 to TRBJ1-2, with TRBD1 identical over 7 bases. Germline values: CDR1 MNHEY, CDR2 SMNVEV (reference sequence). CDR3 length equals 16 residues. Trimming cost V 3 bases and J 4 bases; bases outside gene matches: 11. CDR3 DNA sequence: TGTGCCAGCAGTTTTGCTGGGGACAGATTTCTCTATGGCTACACCTTC. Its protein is CASSFAGDRFLYGYTF.

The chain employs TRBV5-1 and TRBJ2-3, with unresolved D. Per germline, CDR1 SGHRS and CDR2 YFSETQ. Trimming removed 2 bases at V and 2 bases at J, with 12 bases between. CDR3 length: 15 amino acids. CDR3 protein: CASSFLADPTDTQYF. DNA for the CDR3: TGCGCCAGCAGCTTCCTTGCGGATCCCACAGATACGCAGTATTTT.

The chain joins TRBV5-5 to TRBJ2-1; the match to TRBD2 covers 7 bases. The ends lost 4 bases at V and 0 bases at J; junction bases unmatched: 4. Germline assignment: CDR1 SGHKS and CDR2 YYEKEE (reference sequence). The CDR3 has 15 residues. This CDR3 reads CASSVTSDSYNEQFF. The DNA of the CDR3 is TGTGCCAGCAGCGTAACTAGCGACTCCTACAATGAGCAGTTCTTC.

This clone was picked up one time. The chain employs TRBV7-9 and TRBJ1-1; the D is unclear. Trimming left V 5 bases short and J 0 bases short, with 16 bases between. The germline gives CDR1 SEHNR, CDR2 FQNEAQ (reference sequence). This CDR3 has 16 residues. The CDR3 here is CASSLWVTDMNTEAFF. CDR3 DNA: TGTGCCAGCAGCCTCTGGGTAACAGACATGAACACTGAAGCTTTCTTT.

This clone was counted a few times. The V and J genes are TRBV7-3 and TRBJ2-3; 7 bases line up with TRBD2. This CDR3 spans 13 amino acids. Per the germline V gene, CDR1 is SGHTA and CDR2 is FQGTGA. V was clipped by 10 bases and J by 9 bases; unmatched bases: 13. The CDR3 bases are TGTGCCACCCGGAGGACTAGGTCTGAAACGCAGTATTTT. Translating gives CATRRTRSETQYF. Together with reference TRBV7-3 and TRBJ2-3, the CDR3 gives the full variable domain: GAGVSQTPSNKVTEKGKYVELRCDPISGHTALYWYRQSLGQGPEFLIYFQGTGAADDSGLPNDRFFAVRPEGSVSTLKIQRTERGDSAVYLCATRRTRSETQYFGPGTRLTVL.

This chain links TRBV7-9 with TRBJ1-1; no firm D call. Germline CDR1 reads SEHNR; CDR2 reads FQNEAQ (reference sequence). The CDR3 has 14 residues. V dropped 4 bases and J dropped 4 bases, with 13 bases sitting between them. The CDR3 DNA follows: TGTGCCAGCAGCTGGAGCGGGATGGGCACTGAAGCTTTCTTT. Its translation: CASSWSGMGTEAFF.

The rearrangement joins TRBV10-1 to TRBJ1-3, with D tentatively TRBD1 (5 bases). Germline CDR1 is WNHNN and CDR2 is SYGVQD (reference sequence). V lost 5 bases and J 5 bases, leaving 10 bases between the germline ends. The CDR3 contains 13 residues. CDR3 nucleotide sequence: TGCGCCAGCAGTCCCGGGACTCGAAACACCATATATTTT. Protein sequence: CASSPGTRNTIYF.

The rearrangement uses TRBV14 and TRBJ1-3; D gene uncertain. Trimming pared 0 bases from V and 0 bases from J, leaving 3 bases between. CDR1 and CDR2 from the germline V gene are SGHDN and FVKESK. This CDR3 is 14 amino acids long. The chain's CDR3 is CASSQDLSGNTIYF. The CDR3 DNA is TGTGCCAGCAGCCAAGATCTCTCTGGAAACACCATATATTTT.

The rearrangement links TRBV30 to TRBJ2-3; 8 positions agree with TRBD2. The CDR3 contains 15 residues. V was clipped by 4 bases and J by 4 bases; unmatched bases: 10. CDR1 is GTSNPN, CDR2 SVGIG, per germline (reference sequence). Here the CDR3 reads CAWMGTRSKSDTQYF. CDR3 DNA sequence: TGTGCCTGGATGGGGACTAGGAGTAAGTCAGATACGCAGTATTTT.

The CDR3 bases are TGTGCCAGCAGCGTAGGGGCTATCGAAGAGACCCAGTACTTC. It specifies CASSVGAIEETQYF. V and J are TRBV9 and TRBJ2-5; D is uncertain. V was cut by 0 bases and J by 3 bases, with 9 bases left in between. In germline, CDR1 is SGDLS, CDR2 YYNGEE. This CDR3 has 14 amino acids.

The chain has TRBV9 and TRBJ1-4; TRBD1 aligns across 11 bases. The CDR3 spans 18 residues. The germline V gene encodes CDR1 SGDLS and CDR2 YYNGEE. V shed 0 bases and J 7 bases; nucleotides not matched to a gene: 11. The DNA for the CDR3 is TGTGCCAGCAGCGTAGCTTCCGGACAGGGGGCCGTTAGTGAAAAACTGTTTTTT. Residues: CASSVASGQGAVSEKLFF.

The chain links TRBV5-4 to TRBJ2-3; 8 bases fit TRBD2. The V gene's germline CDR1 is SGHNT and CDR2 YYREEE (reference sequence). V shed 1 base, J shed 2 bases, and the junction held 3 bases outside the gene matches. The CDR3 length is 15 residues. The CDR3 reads CASSLRGLATDTQYF. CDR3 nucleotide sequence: TGTGCCAGCAGCTTGCGAGGACTAGCCACAGATACGCAGTATTTT.

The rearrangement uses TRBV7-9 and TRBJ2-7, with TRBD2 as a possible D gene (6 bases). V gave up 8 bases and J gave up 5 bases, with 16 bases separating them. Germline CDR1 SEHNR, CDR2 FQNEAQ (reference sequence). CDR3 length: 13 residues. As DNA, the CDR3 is TGTGCCAGCGCGGGACGCCTAAGGGACGAGCAGTACTTC. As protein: CASAGRLRDEQYF.

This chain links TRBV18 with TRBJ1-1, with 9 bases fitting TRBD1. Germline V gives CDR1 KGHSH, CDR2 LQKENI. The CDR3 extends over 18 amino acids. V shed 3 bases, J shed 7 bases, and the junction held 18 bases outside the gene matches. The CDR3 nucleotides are TGTGCCAGCTCACCGTCCCGGGACAGGGAACGTAGAACCAATGAAGCTTTCTTT. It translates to CASSPSRDRERRTNEAFF.

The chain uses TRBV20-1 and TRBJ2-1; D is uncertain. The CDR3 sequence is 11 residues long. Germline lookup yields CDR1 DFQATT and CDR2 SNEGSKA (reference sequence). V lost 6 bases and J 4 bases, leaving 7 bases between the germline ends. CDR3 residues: CSAAQYNEQFF. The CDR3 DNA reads TGCAGTGCGGCCCAATACAATGAGCAGTTCTTC.